The rows below give T cell receptor beta chains drawn from one sample of a study of control samples from healthy donors and cancer patients. Repertoires were generated with immunoSEQ multiplex PCR, while TCRdb's copy carries only in-frame clones and drops some. This sample has 150,000 to 200,000 clones, with 85% to 95% found just once. The material sequenced was blood. All receptors come from a man aged 25-45 years in good health. Both conserved end residues are part of each CDR3. Fields, in order: clone size, D gene, V gene, J gene, CDR3 DNA, CDR3 protein. A D gene is named only where the DNA matches it firmly. The listing skips clone size in some rows; elsewhere it reads once, few, many or a size class.

NA	TRBD1	TRBV5-4	TRBJ1-2	TGTGCCAGCAGCCACGGACAGGAGCGACTTAACTATGGCTACACCTTC	CASSHGQERLNYGYTF
NA	TRBD1	TRBV6-5	TRBJ2-7	TGTGCCAGCAGTCCACAACAGGGGGAGCAGTACTTC	CASSPQQGEQYF
few	NA	TRBV4-1	TRBJ1-2	TGCGCCAGCAGCCAAGGTAGTCAGGGAAACTATGGCTACACCTTC	CASSQGSQGNYGYTF
NA	NA	TRBV19	TRBJ1-3	TGTGCCAGTAGTCCGGCTGGAGTCTCTGGAAACACCATATATTTT	CASSPAGVSGNTIYF
NA	NA	TRBV2	TRBJ1-1	TGTGCCAGCACCCCCGATATATCTGAAGCTTTCTTT	CASTPDISEAFF
once	TRBD2	TRBV7-9	TRBJ2-1	TGTGCCAGCAGCTCACAGACCGGGGGGACTAGCGGCTACAATGAGCAGTTCTTC	CASSSQTGGTSGYNEQFF
NA	TRBD2	TRBV7-6	TRBJ2-1	TGTGCCAGCAGCTTAGTCCTAGCGGACTCCTACAATGAGCAGTTCTTC	CASSLVLADSYNEQFF
NA	NA	TRBV6-2/TRBV6-3	TRBJ2-1	TGTGCCAGCAGTTGCCCCGGGACCCACCCCAATGAGCAGTTCTTC	CASSCPGTHPNEQFF
NA	NA	TRBV4-1	TRBJ2-3	TGCGCCAGCAGCCAAATTGGGGTCGCAGATACGCAGTATTTT	CASSQIGVADTQYF
once	NA	TRBV27	TRBJ2-7	TGTGCCAGCAGTTTATCAGGGGCTCTACACGAGCAGTACTTC	CASSLSGALHEQYF
NA	TRBD2	TRBV5-1	TRBJ2-1	TGCGCCAGCAGCCTAGGACTAGCCAATGAGCAGTTCTTC	CASSLGLANEQFF
NA	NA	TRBV6-2/TRBV6-3	TRBJ1-2	TGTGCCAGCAGCCCGGACAGCCTAGGCTATGGCTACACCTTC	CASSPDSLGYGYTF
NA	TRBD2	TRBV27	TRBJ2-1	TGTGCCAGCAGTTTGGCGGGAGGGGCCTACAATGAGCAGTTCTTC	CASSLAGGAYNEQFF
NA	NA	TRBV2	TRBJ1-2	TGTGCCAGCAGTGAAGAATATCCAGGGAACTATGGCTACACCTTC	CASSEEYPGNYGYTF
NA	NA	TRBV29-1	TRBJ2-5	TGCAGCGTTGAAGGTGGCAAGGGGAGGAAGGAGACCCAGTACTTC	CSVEGGKGRKETQYF
NA	NA	TRBV7-2	TRBJ1-1	TGTGCCAGCAGCCTCGGACGTAAGAACACTGAAGCTTTCTTT	CASSLGRKNTEAFF
once	NA	TRBV5-5	TRBJ2-7	TGTGCCAGCAGCTTGCCAGGGAGCTCCTACGAGCAGTACTTC	CASSLPGSSYEQYF
NA	NA	TRBV2	TRBJ2-2	TGTGCCACTTCGGACAGGGAGGGAACCGGGGAGCTGTTTTTT	CATSDREGTGELFF
NA	NA	TRBV6-1	TRBJ1-5	TGTGCCAGCAGTGAGGCGGCAGGGCATCAGCCCCAGCATTTT	CASSEAAGHQPQHF
few	TRBD1	TRBV19	TRBJ1-2	TGTGCCACCACGGACAGGGCCCCCTATGGCTACACCTTC	CATTDRAPYGYTF
NA	TRBD2	TRBV4-3	TRBJ2-7	TGCGCCAGCAGCCGACTAGCGGGGGGGCCCCACGAGCAGTACTTC	CASSRLAGGPHEQYF
NA	NA	TRBV7-2	TRBJ1-1	TGTGCCAGCAGCTTATACACCTCGAACACTGAAGCTTTCTTT	CASSLYTSNTEAFF
NA	NA	TRBV5-4	TRBJ2-3	TGTGCCAGCAGCTTGGCGGGCCCAGATACGCAGTATTTT	CASSLAGPDTQYF
NA	NA	TRBV2	TRBJ1-1	TGTGCCAGCAGTGACGGATTCAGGGGGAACACTGAAGCTTTCTTT	CASSDGFRGNTEAFF
NA	NA	TRBV6-5	TRBJ2-6	TGTGCCAGCAGTTACTCCTGGGGCTCTGGGGCCAACGTCCTGACTTTC	CASSYSWGSGANVLTF
NA	TRBD2	TRBV19	TRBJ2-1	TGTGCCAGTAGTATAGGGGGACTAGCGGGATACAATGAGCAGTTCTTC	CASSIGGLAGYNEQFF
NA	NA	TRBV27	TRBJ1-5	TGTGCCAGCAGTTTTGAGGGTCAGCCCCAGCATTTT	CASSFEGQPQHF
NA	TRBD1	TRBV7-2	TRBJ1-4	TGTGCCAGCAGCTACGACAGGGGGCGTAATGAAAAACTGTTTTTT	CASSYDRGRNEKLFF
NA	NA	TRBV24-1	TRBJ2-5	TGTGCCACAGGGACACCACCTCAAGAGACCCAGTACTTC	CATGTPPQETQYF
NA	TRBD1	TRBV7-6	TRBJ2-2	TGTGCCAGCAGCTCCGGGACAGGGACGGCCGGGGAGCTGTTTTTT	CASSSGTGTAGELFF
NA	NA	TRBV11-2	TRBJ2-7	TGTGCCAGCAGCTTAGATGGGGGGATCCCCTACGAGCAGTACTTC	CASSLDGGIPYEQYF
NA	NA	TRBV29-1	TRBJ1-2	TGCAGCGTTCCGGGGACGTACGAGGGCTACACCTTC	CSVPGTYEGYTF
NA	TRBD2	TRBV27	TRBJ2-7	TGTGCCAGCAGTCTCGGACTAGCGTCCTACGAGCAGTACTTC	CASSLGLASYEQYF
once	TRBD1	TRBV9	TRBJ1-1	TGTGCCAGCAGCGCCTCCTGGACAGGGGGTACTGAAGCTTTCTTT	CASSASWTGGTEAFF
NA	TRBD2	TRBV5-6	TRBJ2-2	TGTGCCAGCAGCTGGCGACTAGCGGACACCGGGGAGCTGTTTTTT	CASSWRLADTGELFF
once	TRBD2	TRBV7-3	TRBJ2-2	TGTGCCAGCAGGCGGGAGGGCCTTGACACCGGGGAGCTGTTTTTT	CASRREGLDTGELFF
NA	NA	TRBV11-2	TRBJ2-3	TGTGCCAGCGCCCCAGTCTCCGGCTACGCAGATACGCAGTATTTT	CASAPVSGYADTQYF
NA	NA	TRBV19	TRBJ2-1	TGTGCCAGTAGTATTTCAGGGGTCGACGATGAGCAGTTCTTC	CASSISGVDDEQFF
NA	NA	TRBV19	TRBJ1-1	TGTGCCAGTAGTACCCCAGTAGGGTTGAACACTGAAGCTTTCTTT	CASSTPVGLNTEAFF
NA	NA	TRBV28	TRBJ2-3	TGTGCCAGCAGTTTAAATAGGCGCACAGATACGCAGTATTTT	CASSLNRRTDTQYF
NA	TRBD1	TRBV6-1	TRBJ2-3	TGTGCCAGCAGTGAATGGGGACAGGGGACAGATACGCAGTATTTT	CASSEWGQGTDTQYF
once	TRBD1	TRBV10-2	TRBJ1-5	TGCGCCAGCAGCATCGGGACAGGGATTCAGCCCCAGCATTTT	CASSIGTGIQPQHF
NA	NA	TRBV18	TRBJ1-5	TGTGCCAGCTCACCAACGGATAGCAATCAGCCCCAGCATTTT	CASSPTDSNQPQHF
NA	NA	TRBV2	TRBJ2-7	TGTGCCAGCAGTGACGACTCCCCAGGGCAGTACTTC	CASSDDSPGQYF
few	NA	TRBV11-2	TRBJ2-2	TGTGCCAGCAGCAGGGGGACACGAGCTGTCGGGGAGCTGTTTTTT	CASSRGTRAVGELFF
NA	TRBD1	TRBV18	TRBJ1-1	TGTGCCAGCTCACCCCGACAGGGGACTGAAGCTTTCTTT	CASSPRQGTEAFF
NA	NA	TRBV5-1	TRBJ2-3	TGCGCCAGCAGCTTGGGAGGTTCCACAGATACGCAGTATTTT	CASSLGGSTDTQYF
NA	NA	TRBV7-2	TRBJ1-2	TGTGCCAGCAGCCGTGGAAGTCCCGCGGCAGGAGAATATGGCTACACCTTC	CASSRGSPAAGEYGYTF
NA	NA	TRBV5-4	TRBJ1-1	TGTGCCAGCAGCATCATGAACACTGAAGCTTTCTTT	CASSIMNTEAFF
NA	NA	TRBV19	TRBJ2-7	TGTGCCAGTAGGGGGATTAGTTACGAGCAGTACTTC	CASRGISYEQYF
few	NA	TRBV5-1	TRBJ1-1	TGCGCCAGCAGCCCGGGGACGGGGAACACTGAAGCTTTCTTT	CASSPGTGNTEAFF
once	NA	TRBV5-4	TRBJ1-1	TGTGCCAGCAGCTTGCAGAACACTGAAGCTTTCTTT	CASSLQNTEAFF
NA	TRBD2	TRBV5-6	TRBJ2-7	TGTGCCAGCAGCTTTAGCCTAGCGGGGCTCGAGCAGTACTTC	CASSFSLAGLEQYF
NA	TRBD2	TRBV7-2	TRBJ2-7	TGTGCCAGCAGCTCTAGGACTAGCCCCTACGAGCAGTACTTC	CASSSRTSPYEQYF
NA	NA	TRBV5-1	TRBJ2-1	TGCGCCAGCAGCGTTGGCTCCTACAATGAGCAGTTCTTC	CASSVGSYNEQFF